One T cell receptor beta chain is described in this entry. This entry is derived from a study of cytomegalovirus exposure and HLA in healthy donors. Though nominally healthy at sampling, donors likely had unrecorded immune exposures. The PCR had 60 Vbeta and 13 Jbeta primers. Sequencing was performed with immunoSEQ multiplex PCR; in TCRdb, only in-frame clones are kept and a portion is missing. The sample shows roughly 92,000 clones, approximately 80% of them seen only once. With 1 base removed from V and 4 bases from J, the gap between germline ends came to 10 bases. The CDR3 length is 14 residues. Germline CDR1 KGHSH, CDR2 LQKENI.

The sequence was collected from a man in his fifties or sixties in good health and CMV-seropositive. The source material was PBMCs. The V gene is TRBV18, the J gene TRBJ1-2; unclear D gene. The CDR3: CASSPRPSGYGYTF. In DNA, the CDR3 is TGTGCCAGCTCACCACGCCCATCGGGCTATGGCTACACCTTC.